This TCR beta chain emerged from a study of blood T cell repertoires in COVID-19 (dated by TCRdb to 2019 to 2021). For the wider study: Samples from collaborators originated in the United States, Italy and Spain and spanned both the acute and convalescent phases of COVID-19. The prospective study material was composed of cDNA or gDNA derived from T cells, B-cell-depleted T cells, or PBMCs. The dataset comprised deeply sampled blood TCRbeta repertoires from subjects exposed to, actively infected with, or recovered from COVID-19. A freely available public database, intended as a resource for researchers studying the immune response to SARS-CoV-2, is where the repertoires were released. Samples came from the ongoing ImmuneRACE study (first 160 participants) plus 1,254 subjects from 6 global collaborators. Sample metadata almost always included a de-identified subject ID, COVID-19 status, age in years and sex. HLA class I and class II types, where available, came from metadata supplied by the sample provider rather than from assay-based typing.

Results the study describes overall, beyond this receptor: How much clinical and demographic metadata was included differed by source and by participant, and the metadata was provided uncurated.

The immunoSEQ Assay, a bias-controlled multiplex PCR, was used to amplify TCRbeta CDR3 regions from genomic DNA. On the study's bioinformatics: Within the assay, amplification of reference gene primers was used to estimate how many nucleated cells each sample contained. To quantify the absolute abundance of each unique TCRbeta CDR3 rearrangement, sequence reads were collapsed and filtered. For each sample, productive Simpson clonality was calculated by taking the square root of Simpson's diversity index across productive rearrangements. The source is immuneACCESS, and TCRdb retained only in-frame sequences with V and J called. Part of the clones is not carried over; for the studies checked, unresolved V genes explain less than half of this, and the remainder is unexplained. Clone size and the V and J calls come from that table; the DNA yielded D and trimming. The sample has 15,000 to 20,000 clones on record, about 85% of them singletons. The ten largest clones capture around half of the sample.

As to this clone: Its specific antigen is unknown. No quality values exist for individual bases; no much larger clone is one base distant.

Whole blood was collected in K2EDTA tubes by collaborating institutions according to the institutions' own protocols. For TCRbeta analysis, collaborator samples were shipped as frozen whole blood, as isolated PBMCs, or as DNA extracted from either sample type. This clonotype originated in a human donor in a cohort sampled during active COVID-19. Sequenced: peripheral blood.

The nucleotide sequence reads TGTGCCAGCAGCCAAGATCCAGACAGGGCGAGTGAAAAACTGTTTTTT. Its product reads: CASSQDPDRASEKLFF. The chain was built from TRBV3-1 (or the pseudogene TRBV3-2) and TRBJ1-4; a stretch of 7 junction bases matches TRBD1. From cysteine to phenylalanine, the CDR3 is 16 amino acids long. CDR3 DNA is the only sequence kept; it has 48 bases, read in frame from the first base. According to the germline V gene (reference sequence), CDR1 reads LGHDT and CDR2 reads YNNKEL. At the junction V is shortened by 0 bases and J by 7 bases; bases outside the gene matches: 8.